Listed below are T cell receptor beta chains from one sample, sequenced in a study of T-cell memory formation after mild COVID-19. TCRdb re-called the 5' RACE reads with MiXCR, one entry per CDR3 protein. The sample shows hundreds of thousands of distinct CDR3 sequences, approximately 29% of them seen only once. Sequenced material: PBMCs or a T cell subset sorted from them (not recorded which). The receptors shown here come from an adult woman who had mild COVID-19 (a few samples of this study predate the infection). Cell type and time point are not known. Each CDR3 is given without its conserved first and last residue. Rows give clone size only sometimes, using once, few, many, or a class for an expanded clone.

CDR3 | J | V | size
ASSPDTREGYT | TRBJ1-2 | TRBV18 | NA
ASSQDGRRVDEQF | TRBJ2-1 | TRBV4-2 | NA
ASSRRAGLQETQY | TRBJ2-5 | TRBV7-2 | NA
ASSRWGIEQY | TRBJ2-7 | TRBV7-9 | few
ASSSGAGYYNEQF | TRBJ2-1 | TRBV18 | NA
ASSWAQGAEAF | TRBJ1-1 | TRBV12-3/TRBV12-4 | NA
ASSFRLLENQETQY | TRBJ2-5 | TRBV5-4 | few
ASSLGQASDTQY | TRBJ2-3 | TRBV11-2 | few
ASSSLAGAHEQF | TRBJ2-1 | TRBV7-8 | few
ATSSSGLAGVGDTQY | TRBJ2-3 | TRBV15 | NA
ASSPDRGLSGYT | TRBJ1-2 | TRBV7-9 | NA
ASSQGGGPSTDTQY | TRBJ2-3 | TRBV4-1 | NA
ASKSRRNTGELF | TRBJ2-2 | TRBV6-5 | many
ASSPISPHPDTQY | TRBJ2-3 | TRBV7-9 | NA
ASSPGGTVRHTQY | TRBJ2-3 | TRBV7-2 | NA
ASSLSPRDNEDEKLF | TRBJ1-4 | TRBV12-3/TRBV12-4 | many
ASSPGVTSYEQY | TRBJ2-7 | TRBV28 | few
ASSRSLGNEQF | TRBJ2-1 | TRBV4-3 | NA
ASSRARDQY | TRBJ2-5 | TRBV5-6 | few
ASSLYLSENIQY | TRBJ2-4 | TRBV5-1 | few
ASRGRAAGSNEQF | TRBJ2-1 | TRBV11-2 | few
ASSRDSTYEKLF | TRBJ1-4 | TRBV5-6 | NA
ASSLGRNSYEQY | TRBJ2-7 | TRBV27 | few
ASSLSLTRRRGKTDTQY | TRBJ2-3 | TRBV7-9 | NA
ASSLTAGGPDTQY | TRBJ2-3 | TRBV3-1 | few
ASTQYNEQF | TRBJ2-1 | TRBV6-2/TRBV6-3 | NA
ASSKNTGDSSTDTQY | TRBJ2-3 | TRBV21-1 | NA
ASYRDSGGTEAF | TRBJ1-1 | TRBV7-2 | NA
SASPPGTGSYEQY | TRBJ2-7 | TRBV20-1 | few
ASSSRGTEAF | TRBJ1-1 | TRBV5-1 | many
AVGTGSEQY | TRBJ2-7 | TRBV24-1 | NA
ASRDEGNEQF | TRBJ2-1 | TRBV5-1 | many
ASSVDAGSPLTEAF | TRBJ1-1 | TRBV9 | NA
ASSRSGQGTDTQY | TRBJ2-3 | TRBV5-1 | NA
ASSKMDTLTYEQY | TRBJ2-7 | TRBV9 | NA
ASSPTGDEQF | TRBJ2-1 | TRBV4-1 | NA
ASSSPKSGNTIY | TRBJ1-3 | TRBV12-3/TRBV12-4 | NA